Below are 9 T cell receptor beta chains sequenced from a single sample in a study of cytomegalovirus exposure and HLA in healthy donors. PCR amplification relied on 60 Vbeta primers (plus 13 Jbeta primers). Repertoires were generated with immunoSEQ multiplex PCR, while TCRdb's copy carries only in-frame clones and drops some. This sample has 100,000 to 150,000 clones, with 75% found just once. The sample comprised PBMCs. Every receptor here comes from a woman aged 40 to 49 in good health and CMV-seropositive.

This sequence joins TRBV28 and TRBJ1-1; 7 bases are a match to TRBD1. The V segment lost 5 bases and the J segment 5 bases; nucleotides outside the gene matches: 5. This CDR3 contains 13 residues. The germline CDR1 and CDR2 sequences are MDHEN and SYDVKM. CDR3 protein: CASSRTQGTEAFF. CDR3 nucleotide sequence: TGTGCCAGCAGTCGTACACAGGGGACTGAAGCTTTCTTT.

J is TRBJ2-2 and V is TRBV2, with 8 bases lining up with TRBD2. Germline lookup yields CDR1 SNHLY and CDR2 FYNNEI. V trimming: 5 bases; J trimming: 0 bases; junction bases outside the gene matches: 11. The CDR3 runs to 18 residues. The CDR3 sequence: CASSQTSGDFANTGELFF. For the CDR3, the DNA is TGTGCCAGCAGTCAAACTAGCGGAGACTTCGCGAACACCGGGGAGCTGTTTTTT.

This clone has just a few counts. V gene TRBV6-6 combines with J gene TRBJ1-2; 8 bases align to TRBD1. V gave up 2 bases and J gave up 8 bases; unmatched junction bases: 10. The CDR3 loop spans 15 amino acids. Germline assignment: CDR1 MNHNY and CDR2 SVGAGI (reference sequence). The DNA of the CDR3 is TGTGCCAGCAGTTACCGGACAGGGAGCGGGGGGGGCTACACCTTC. Residues: CASSYRTGSGGGYTF.

This clone came up a few times. The chain joins TRBV27 to TRBJ1-1; 10 bases agree with TRBD1. CDR3 size: 16 residues. Germline CDR1 and CDR2: MNHEY and SMNVEV (reference sequence). J was trimmed by 4 bases and V by 5 bases; bases with no gene match: 10. This CDR3 reads CASSPGTGVWGTEAFF. Written as DNA, the CDR3 is TGTGCCAGCAGTCCGGGGACAGGGGTTTGGGGCACTGAAGCTTTCTTT.

The chain employs TRBV7-6 and TRBJ2-1; 15 nucleotides agree with TRBD2. V was pared by 6 bases and J by 14 bases, with 8 bases of the junction left unmatched. Germline V gene lookup returns CDR1 SGHVS and CDR2 FNYEAQ. The CDR3 totals 14 residues. CDR3 amino acids: CASSRTSGRAPEFF. The CDR3 bases are TGTGCCAGCAGTCGGACTAGCGGGAGGGCCCCAGAGTTCTTC.

V is TRBV5-1 and J is TRBJ2-1; D is unclear. The CDR3 runs 14 residues. Germline CDR1 and CDR2: SGHRS and YFSETQ. Trimming took off 1 base at V and 3 bases at J, with 8 bases between the two ends. DNA for the CDR3: TGCGCCAGCAGCTTGTATTCAGACTACAATGAGCAGTTCTTC. Protein sequence: CASSLYSDYNEQFF.

This clone has just a few counts. The chain carries TRBV4-3 and TRBJ2-1; D may be TRBD2 (7 bases). CDR1 LGHNA and CDR2 YSLEER come from the germline V gene. Trimming shortened V by 4 bases and J by 6 bases, and 22 bases separated the two germline ends. The CDR3 loop spans 17 amino acids. CDR3 nucleotides: TGCGCCAGCAGCCGCATAGTGGGGGGGCCGGTGGGCAATGAGCAGTTCTTC. It specifies CASSRIVGGPVGNEQFF.

In its sample, this clone was seen a few times. The gene calls are TRBV6-1 and TRBJ2-2; D unclear. Germline-derived CDR1 and CDR2 are MNHNS and SASEGT. The CDR3 consists of 15 residues. V lost 4 bases and J 8 bases, leaving 17 bases between the germline ends. Here the CDR3 DNA reads TGTGCCAGCAGTGGGTTTGCCAGAGGTCAAGGGGAGCTGTTTTTT. It specifies CASSGFARGQGELFF.

The gene calls are TRBV28 and TRBJ2-7; tentative D call: TRBD1 (5 bases). The germline V gene has CDR1 MDHEN and CDR2 SYDVKM. Trimming cost V 1 base and J 5 bases, with 12 bases left between them. The CDR3 is 14 residues long. The CDR3 DNA follows: TGTGCCAGCAGTTTATCTCAGGGTAGCCACGAGCAGTACTTC. Translated: CASSLSQGSHEQYF. Combining the CDR3 with reference TRBV28 and TRBJ2-7 gives the whole variable domain DVKVTQSSRYLVKRTGEKVFLECVQDMDHENMFWYRQDPGLGLRLIYFSYDVKMKEKGDIPEGYSVSREKKERFSLILESASTNQTSMYLCASSLSQGSHEQYFGPGTRLTVT.